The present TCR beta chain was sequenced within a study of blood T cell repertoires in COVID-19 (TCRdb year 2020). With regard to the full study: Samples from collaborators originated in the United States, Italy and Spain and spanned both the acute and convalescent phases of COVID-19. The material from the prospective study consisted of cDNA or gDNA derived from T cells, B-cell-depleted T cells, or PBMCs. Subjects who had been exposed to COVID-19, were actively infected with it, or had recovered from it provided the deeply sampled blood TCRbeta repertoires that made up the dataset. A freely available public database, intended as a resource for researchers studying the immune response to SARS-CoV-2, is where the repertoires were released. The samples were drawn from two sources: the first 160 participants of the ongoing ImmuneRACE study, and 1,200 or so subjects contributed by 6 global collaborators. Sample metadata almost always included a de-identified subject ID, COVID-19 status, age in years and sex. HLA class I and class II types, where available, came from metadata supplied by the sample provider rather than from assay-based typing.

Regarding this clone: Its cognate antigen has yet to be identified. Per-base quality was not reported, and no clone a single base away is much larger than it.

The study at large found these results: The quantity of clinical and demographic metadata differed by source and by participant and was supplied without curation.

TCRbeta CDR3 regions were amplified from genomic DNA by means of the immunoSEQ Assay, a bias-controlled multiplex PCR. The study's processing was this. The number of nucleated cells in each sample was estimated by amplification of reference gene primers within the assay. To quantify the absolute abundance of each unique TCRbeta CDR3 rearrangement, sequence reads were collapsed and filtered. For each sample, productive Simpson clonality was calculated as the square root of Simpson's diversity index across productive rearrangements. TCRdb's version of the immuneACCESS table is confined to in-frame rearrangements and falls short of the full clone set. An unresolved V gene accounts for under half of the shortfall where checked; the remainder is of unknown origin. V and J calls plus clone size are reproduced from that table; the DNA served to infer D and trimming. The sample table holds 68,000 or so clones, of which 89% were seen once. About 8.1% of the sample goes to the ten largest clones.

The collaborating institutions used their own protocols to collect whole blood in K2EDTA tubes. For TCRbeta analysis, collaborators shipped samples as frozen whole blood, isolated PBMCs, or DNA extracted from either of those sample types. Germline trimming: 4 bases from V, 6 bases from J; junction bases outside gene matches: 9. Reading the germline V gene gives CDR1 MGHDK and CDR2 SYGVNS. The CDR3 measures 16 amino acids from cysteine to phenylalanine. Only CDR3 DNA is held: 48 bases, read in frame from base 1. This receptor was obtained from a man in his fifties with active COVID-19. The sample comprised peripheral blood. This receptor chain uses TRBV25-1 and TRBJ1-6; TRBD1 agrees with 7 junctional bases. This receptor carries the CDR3 CASSGPPGQSNSPLHF. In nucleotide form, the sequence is TGTGCCAGCAGTGGCCCCCCGGGACAGAGTAATTCACCCCTCCACTTT. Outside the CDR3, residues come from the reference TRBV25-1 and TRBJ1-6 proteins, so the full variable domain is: EADIYQTPRYLVIGTGKKITLECSQTMGHDKMYWYQQDPGMELHLIHYSYGVNSTEKGDLSSESTVSRIRTEHFPLTLESARPSHTSQYLCASSGPPGQSNSPLHFGNGTRLTVT.